This T cell receptor beta chain stems from a study of CD8+ T cells in alopecia areata. Alopecia areata patients gave lesional scalp punch biopsies and peripheral blood samples. RNA extraction was followed by reverse transcription into cDNA, which acted as the sequencing template. TCRdb keeps only in-frame clones here, not all; method: immunoSEQ multiplex PCR. The sample records roughly 180,000 clones, about 63% being singletons. Sequenced material: CD4+ T cells sorted from blood, taken at week 0. The receptor comes from a human donor with alopecia areata.

The CDR3 spells CATSSRDVHGYTF. CDR3 coding DNA: TGTGCCACCAGCAGCCGGGACGTGCACGGCTACACCTTC. The chain combines TRBV15 with TRBJ1-2; maybe TRBD1 (5 bases). The V end was cut by 3 bases, the J end by 8 bases, with 13 bases between. Germline CDR1 is LNHNV and CDR2 is YYDKDF (reference sequence). The CDR3 contains 13 residues.